These T cell receptor beta chains were read from a single sample in a study of Graves' ophthalmopathy and Graves' hyperthyroidism. TCRdb independently ran MiXCR on the multiplex PCR reads; one entry per CDR3 protein. This sample yields approximately 700,000 distinct CDR3 sequences, of which 40% are seen a single time; about 40% belongs to the top ten. Sequencing was performed on peripheral blood. The receptors stem from an adult man with Graves' ophthalmopathy. Each CDR3 is given with its conserved first and last residue. A D gene is named only where the DNA matches it firmly. Clone size is given for some rows only: seen once, a few or many times, or a class if the clone is expanded.

>TRBV19|many|TRBJ2-7|TRBD1
TGTGCCAGTAGTGAGGGACAGGGCAGCTCCTACGAGCAGTACTTC
CASSEGQGSSYEQYF
>TRBV5-6|.|TRBJ1-2|.
TGTGCCAGCAGCACCCTAGAAATCTCCTATGGCTACACCTTC
CASSTLEISYGYTF
>TRBV9|few|TRBJ2-7|.
TGTGCCAGCAGCCTCACGGGGGACACGCAGTACGAGCAGTACTTC
CASSLTGDTQYEQYF
>TRBV5-1|.|TRBJ2-5|TRBD2
TGCGCCAGCAGCTTCGTTTCTAGCGGGAGGGCCAGGGAGACCCAGTACTTC
CASSFVSSGRARETQYF
>TRBV19|.|TRBJ2-7|.
TGTGCCAGTCGGCGGGACCAGGGCACCTACGAGCAGTACTTC
CASRRDQGTYEQYF
>TRBV29-1|few|TRBJ1-5|TRBD1
TGCAGCGTCGGGACAGGGGATCAGCCCCAGCGTTTT
CSVGTGDQPQRF
>TRBV29-1|.|TRBJ1-1|TRBD1
TGCAGCGTCCTTGGACAGGGGAAGGCTGAAGCTTTCTTT
CSVLGQGKAEAFF
>TRBV24-1|once|TRBJ2-1|.
TGTGCCACCAGTGACTGGGACAGCGGGAGTGGAGAGCAGTTCTTC
CATSDWDSGSGEQFF
>TRBV7-9|many|TRBJ2-5|TRBD2
TGTGCCAGCAGCTTAGTTGCGGGAGGAGAGACCCAGTACTTC
CASSLVAGGETQYF
>TRBV7-2|.|TRBJ2-7|.
TGTGCCAGCAGCTTAGCTTATGACAGGCGTACCTACGAGCAGTACTTC
CASSLAYDRRTYEQYF
>TRBV19|few|TRBJ1-5|.
TGTGCCAGTAGTAGTATGGGGGACCCGATGCCCCAGCATTTT
CASSSMGDPMPQHF
>TRBV19|few|TRBJ1-1|.
TGTGCCAGTAGTATATCAGGGAGTTCGTCCTCGAGTGAAGCTTTCTTT
CASSISGSSSSSEAFF
>TRBV7-9|.|TRBJ1-2|TRBD1
TGCGCCAGCAGCCAAGGCACAGGGGACAGGGCCTACTACTATGGCTACACCTTC
CASSQGTGDRAYYYGYTF
>TRBV25-1|.|TRBJ1-2|.
TGTGCCAGCAGCCAAGGGGGGGAGCCTCGGGGCTACACCTTC
CASSQGGEPRGYTF
>TRBV2|many|TRBJ2-5|.
TGTGCCACCTATGGGGGGACCCAAGAGACCCAGTACTTC
CATYGGTQETQYF